The TCR beta chain described here comes from a study of Graves' ophthalmopathy and Graves' hyperthyroidism. Researchers took RNA transcripts and amplified TCR beta CDR3 regions from them. A first-round RT-PCR used HTBI primers, followed by a second-round multiplex PCR. TCRdb called the multiplex PCR reads again in MiXCR, with one record for every CDR3 protein. Found here are about 220,000 distinct CDR3 sequences, roughly 21% of them singletons; the top ten hold under 55%. The germline V gene has CDR1 GTSNPN and CDR2 SVGIG (reference sequence). V lost 1 base and J lost 8, with 24 bases in between. CDR3 length: 16 amino acids. In this sample, this clonotype turned up a few times.

This chain uses TRBV30 with TRBJ2-7; D might be TRBD1 or TRBD2, each matching 5 bases. The receptor's source is a woman aged 45-65 years with Graves' ophthalmopathy. The material sequenced was peripheral blood. CDR3 loop: CAWSGDARHSNPQQYF. CDR3 nucleotide sequence: TGTGCCTGGAGTGGGGACGCCAGACATTCGAACCCCCAGCAGTACTTC.